One and the same sample provided the 16 T cell receptor beta chains below, sequenced in a study of a mutant IDH1 vaccine in newly diagnosed glioma. No antigen is known for these receptors. Sequenced by immunoSEQ multiplex PCR; TCRdb stores in-frame clones only, minus some. The table lists 50,000 to 75,000 clones, roughly 68% of them singletons. Regarding time point: week 35, safety follow-up. In the vaccine, a single dose held 300 ug of the mutant IDH1 20-mer peptide, along with topical imiquimod. The source was PBMCs, collected from a glioma patient whose treatment included an IDH1 peptide vaccine. These receptors were obtained from a man aged 45-60 years with glioma.

This clone came up many times. CDR3 bases: TGTGCCAGCAGATACTCAGGGGGCCTTGACACTGAAGCTTTCTTT. Encoded protein: CASRYSGGLDTEAFF. The chain carries TRBV27 and TRBJ1-1, with 8 bases that match TRBD1. CDR1 MNHEY and CDR2 SMNVEV come from the germline V gene (reference sequence). The CDR3 extends over 15 amino acids. J was trimmed by 3 bases and V by 6 bases; bases with no gene match: 9.

In DNA form, the CDR3 reads TGTGCCAGCAGACCCCCAACAGGGTACGGCGAGCAGTACTTC. This gives the protein CASRPPTGYGEQYF. V gene TRBV6-6 combines with J gene TRBJ2-7, with D perhaps matching TRBD1 (6 bases). V dropped 6 bases and J dropped 6 bases, with 18 bases sitting between them. Germline-derived CDR1 and CDR2 are MNHNY and SVGAGI (reference sequence). The CDR3 is 14 amino acids.

The chain carries TRBV4-1 and TRBJ2-7; the D call may be TRBD1 or TRBD2 (5 bases each). Germline V lookup: CDR1 MGHRA, CDR2 YSYEKL. V lost 1 base and J lost 5, with 9 bases in between. CDR3 length: 13 residues. The CDR3 spells CASSQGGVDEQYF. CDR3 bases: TGCGCCAGCAGCCAAGGAGGGGTCGACGAGCAGTACTTC.

The rearrangement joins TRBV6-6 to TRBJ2-1; D is unclear. The V end lost 7 bases, the J end lost 8 bases, and 9 bases lay between the germline ends. The CDR3 spans 11 residues. The germline CDR1 and CDR2 sequences are MNHNY and SVGAGI (reference sequence). The DNA for the CDR3 is TGTGCCAGCACTGAAGGAGATGAGCAGTTCTTC. Encoded protein: CASTEGDEQFF.

This clone was counted a few times. The chain links TRBV2 to TRBJ1-4; D unclear. The CDR3 spans 13 residues. The germline V and J ends were trimmed by 6 bases and 5 bases, with 10 bases remaining between them. Germline loops: CDR1 SNHLY, CDR2 FYNNEI. This CDR3 reads CASRWRPNEKLFF. In nucleotides, the CDR3 is TGTGCCAGCAGGTGGCGGCCCAATGAAAAACTGTTTTTT.

This clone was recorded a few times. The chain combines TRBV13 with TRBJ2-2; D assignment may be TRBD1 or TRBD2 (5 bases each). Germline V CDR1 and CDR2: PRHDT, FYEKMQ (reference sequence). The ends were cut back, 0 bases at V and 6 bases at J, with 17 bases in the middle. The CDR3 is 17 residues long. CDR3 loop: CASSLGRGAGMSGELFF. CDR3 coding DNA: TGTGCCAGCAGCTTAGGCCGGGGAGCAGGGATGTCCGGGGAGCTGTTTTTT.

This chain uses TRBV7-8 with TRBJ1-1, with D perhaps TRBD1 (5 bases). The germline gives CDR1 SGHVS, CDR2 FQNEAQ. CDR3 length equals 15 residues. Between the trimmed V and J ends, which lost 0 bases and 4 bases, there was a span of 12 bases. CDR3 sequence: CASSLALGVGTEAFF. The DNA for the CDR3 is TGTGCCAGCAGCTTAGCGCTAGGGGTAGGCACTGAAGCTTTCTTT.

The rearrangement uses TRBV5-1 and TRBJ2-3; perhaps TRBD2 as D (5 bases). V was cut by 2 bases and J by 6 bases, with 13 bases left in between. This CDR3 has 14 residues. Germline CDR1 and CDR2: SGHRS and YFSETQ. The CDR3 is CASSLVAGPDTQYF. CDR3 in DNA: TGCGCCAGCAGCTTAGTGGCGGGCCCGGATACGCAGTATTTT.

The genes are TRBV4-3 and TRBJ2-7, with 9 bases identical to TRBD1. The V segment lost 1 base and the J segment 5 bases; nucleotides outside the gene matches: 6. This CDR3 has 15 amino acids. The V gene's germline CDR1 is LGHNA and CDR2 YSLEER. The CDR3 loop is CASSQGTQGANEQYF. For the CDR3, the DNA is TGCGCCAGCAGCCAAGGCACACAGGGGGCGAACGAGCAGTACTTC.

The chain has TRBV9 and TRBJ2-1; 8 bases match TRBD2. The ends lost 3 bases at V and 7 bases at J; junction bases unmatched: 12. Germline assignment: CDR1 SGDLS and CDR2 YYNGEE. CDR3 length: 16 amino acids. The CDR3 protein is CASSAPPGGGLNEQFF. The CDR3 DNA follows: TGTGCCAGCAGCGCTCCCCCGGGCGGGGGGTTGAATGAGCAGTTCTTC.

The chain couples TRBV4-1 to TRBJ2-3; 12 positions match TRBD2. The V gene end was trimmed by 0 bases and the J gene end by 4 bases; junction bases not matched to a gene: 2. The CDR3 is 16 amino acids. Germline assignment: CDR1 MGHRA and CDR2 YSYEKL. The CDR3 DNA reads as TGCGCCAGCAGCCAAGATGCTAGCGGGGGGGCAGATACGCAGTATTTT. Translating gives CASSQDASGGADTQYF.

The chain couples TRBV7-3 to TRBJ2-2; a possible D gene is TRBD1 (6 bases). The germline gives CDR1 SGHTA, CDR2 FQGTGA. The CDR3 has 15 residues. V was cut by 5 bases and J by 0 bases, with 10 bases left in between. CDR3 DNA sequence: TGTGCCAGCAGCCCCACAGGGACGAACACCGGGGAGCTGTTTTTT. It is translated as CASSPTGTNTGELFF.

The chain joins TRBV18 to TRBJ2-1, with 10 bases identical to TRBD1. The CDR3 spans 15 residues. The V segment lost 3 bases and the J segment 8 bases; nucleotides outside the gene matches: 7. CDR1 and CDR2 from the germline V gene are KGHSH and LQKENI. The CDR3 nucleotides are TGTGCCAGCTCACCGACCGGGACAGGGGTCCATGAGCAGTTCTTC. It translates to CASSPTGTGVHEQFF.

CDR3 region: CASSQDPTSYNEQFF. CDR3 sequence (DNA): TGCGCCAGCAGCCAAGATCCTACGTCCTACAATGAGCAGTTCTTC. The rearrangement uses TRBV4-3 and TRBJ2-1; no reliable D call. CDR1 is LGHNA, CDR2 YSLEER, per germline. CDR3 length: 15 residues. Between the trimmed V and J ends, which lost 0 bases and 1 base, there was a span of 7 bases.

The V gene is TRBV2, the J gene TRBJ1-5; D is uncertain. Trimming stripped 7 bases from V and 1 base from J, with 8 bases between. Germline-derived CDR1 and CDR2 are SNHLY and FYNNEI. The CDR3 runs 13 residues. The CDR3 region has the DNA TGTGCCAGCACGGGCGGAAGCAATCAGCCCCAGCATTTT. The encoded protein is CASTGGSNQPQHF.

The chain has TRBV5-6 and TRBJ2-7; TRBD1 might be the D (6 bases). The CDR3 contains 14 residues. V lost 2 bases and J lost 2, with 11 bases in between. Per germline, CDR1 SGHDT and CDR2 YYEEEE. The chain's CDR3 is CASSLIQGTYEQYF. The DNA for the CDR3 is TGTGCCAGCAGCTTAATACAGGGAACCTACGAGCAGTACTTC.